These T cell receptor beta chains were read from a single sample in a study of blood T cell repertoires in COVID-19. Using immunoSEQ multiplex PCR, the repertoire was profiled, and TCRdb retains in-frame clones only, with some absent. The data contain tens of thousands of clones, 70% to 85% of them singletons. Specimen: peripheral blood. Every receptor here comes from an older man with active COVID-19. Each CDR3 is given with its conserved first and last residue.

j_call v_call cdr3_aa
TRBJ2-3 TRBV4-1 CASSQAGGIDTQYF
TRBJ2-3 TRBV7-3 CASSPRARSLSTDTQYF
TRBJ1-5 TRBV4-3 CASSQDPTLSNQPQHF
TRBJ2-5 TRBV5-1 CASSLMSGGFETQYF
TRBJ2-7 TRBV4-2 CASSQDAAGASAGEQYF
TRBJ2-1 TRBV7-2 CASSLSPAGTSGRGEQFF
TRBJ2-1 TRBV7-9 CASRLGLAGANEQFF
TRBJ1-5 TRBV7-9 CASSSTSGAQPQHF
TRBJ1-2 TRBV7-9 CASTPAGPRNGYTF
TRBJ1-4 TRBV30 CAWSGSGASYLATNEKLFF
TRBJ2-1 TRBV5-1 CASSWYRPERGAGGGEQFF
TRBJ2-2 TRBV29-1 CSATRDLLNTGELFF
TRBJ2-7 TRBV5-1 CASSPFLSSYEQYF
TRBJ2-2 TRBV3-1/TRBV3-2 CASSTQGARTGELFF
TRBJ1-2 TRBV20-1 CSAKTQFGYTF
TRBJ2-2 TRBV7-9 CASSLTTSTGTGELFF
TRBJ1-1 TRBV7-8 CASSPGDRSNTEAFF
TRBJ2-7 TRBV4-1 CASSQGLAGVSSYEQYF
TRBJ2-3 TRBV29-1 CSVETPGGPKVNTQYF
TRBJ1-1 TRBV5-6 CASSLAAIPSRAFF
TRBJ2-3 TRBV5-5 CASSFTGGTTDTQYF
TRBJ1-2 TRBV20-1 CSARDHQRGGNGYTF
TRBJ2-5 TRBV7-3 CASSPGGKETQYF
TRBJ1-2 TRBV5-5 CASSPPHPTGNGYTF
TRBJ1-4 TRBV4-3 CASRLTGATNEKLFF
TRBJ1-6 TRBV6-6 CASSYTGGSNSPLHF
TRBJ2-7 TRBV4-2 CASSQTGTSFYEQYF
TRBJ1-5 TRBV19 CASTTIEQGTSNQPQHF
TRBJ1-2 TRBV18 CASSPPGQTDYGYTF
TRBJ2-7 TRBV6-2/TRBV6-3 CASSYHYSTGSSYEQYF
TRBJ2-7 TRBV4-1 CASSQDSRVGEQYF
TRBJ2-3 TRBV6-1 CASSEVQGPRSTDTQYF
TRBJ1-5 TRBV19 CASRGQGLAGNQPQHF
TRBJ2-5 TRBV24-1 CATSDQRHVQETQYF
TRBJ1-1 TRBV2 CASRAGRTDEAFF
TRBJ1-6 TRBV5-4 CASSLETANSPLHF
TRBJ2-6 TRBV5-5 CASSFTDSTGANVLTF
TRBJ1-5 TRBV7-2 CASSPGTGKSNQPQHF
TRBJ1-2 TRBV11-2 CASSPIGPWGAWNYGYTF
TRBJ2-5 TRBV28 CASSSGQGGGTQYF
TRBJ2-3 TRBV2 CASRFDRNTDTQYF
TRBJ2-5 TRBV4-3 CASSRTGGLETQYF
TRBJ1-2 TRBV10-3 CAISESPGANYGYTF
TRBJ1-1 TRBV12-5 CASGLGRNTEAFF
TRBJ2-5 TRBV14 CASSQVLGLQETQYF
TRBJ1-3 TRBV6-5 CASSYGTFGNTIYF
TRBJ1-4 TRBV29-1 CSVILYPVEKLFF
TRBJ2-7 TRBV7-2 CASLNPGAYEQYF
TRBJ2-3 TRBV29-1 CSAMTQDRAKDTQYF
TRBJ2-2 TRBV13 CASTQIPGELFF
TRBJ1-5 TRBV9 CASSVGSDRGNQPQHF
TRBJ1-3 TRBV2 CASRLRLVFSGNTIYF